This TCR beta chain was sequenced during a study of blood T cell repertoires in COVID-19. In the study overall: PBMCs, B-cell-depleted T cells, or T cells provided the cDNA or gDNA that made up the material.

The method was immunoSEQ multiplex PCR; TCRdb's version includes in-frame clones alone and lacks a portion of them. This table has about 240,000 clones, roughly four fifths appearing once. Trimming removed 2 bases from V and 1 base from J; junction bases left unmatched: 6. CDR3 length: 16 residues. Germline loops: CDR1 LGHNA, CDR2 YNFKEQ. The TCR was taken from a woman between 55 and 75 years old with active or convalescent COVID-19. The chain is built from TRBV4-2 and TRBJ2-5; 8 bases agree with TRBD2. Sample: peripheral blood. CDR3 loop: CASSQRGGGTQETQYF. The CDR3 DNA reads TGTGCCAGCAGCCAACGGGGGGGCGGGACCCAAGAGACCCAGTACTTC.